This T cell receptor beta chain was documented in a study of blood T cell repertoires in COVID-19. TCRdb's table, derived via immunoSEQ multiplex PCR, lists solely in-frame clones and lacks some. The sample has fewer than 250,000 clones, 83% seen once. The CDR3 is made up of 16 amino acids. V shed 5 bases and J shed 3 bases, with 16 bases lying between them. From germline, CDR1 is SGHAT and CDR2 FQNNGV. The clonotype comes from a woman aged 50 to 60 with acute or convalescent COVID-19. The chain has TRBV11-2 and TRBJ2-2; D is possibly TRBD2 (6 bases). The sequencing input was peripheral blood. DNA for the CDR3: TGTGCCAGCAGCACCCCTTGGGACTCTGACACCGGGGAGCTGTTTTTT. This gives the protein CASSTPWDSDTGELFF.